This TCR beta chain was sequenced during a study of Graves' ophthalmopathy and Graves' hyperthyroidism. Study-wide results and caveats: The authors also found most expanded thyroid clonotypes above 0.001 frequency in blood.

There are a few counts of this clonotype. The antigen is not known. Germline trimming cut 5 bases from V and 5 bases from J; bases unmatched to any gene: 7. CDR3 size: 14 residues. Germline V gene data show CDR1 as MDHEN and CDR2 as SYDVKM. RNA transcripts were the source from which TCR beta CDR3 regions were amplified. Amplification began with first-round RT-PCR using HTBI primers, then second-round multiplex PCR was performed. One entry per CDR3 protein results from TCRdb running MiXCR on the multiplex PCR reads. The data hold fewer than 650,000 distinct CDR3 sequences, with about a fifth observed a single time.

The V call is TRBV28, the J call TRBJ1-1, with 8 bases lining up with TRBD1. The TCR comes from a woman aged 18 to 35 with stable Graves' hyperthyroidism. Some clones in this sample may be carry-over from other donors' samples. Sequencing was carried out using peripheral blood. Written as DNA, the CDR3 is TGTGCCAGCAGTCCCGGGACAGGCCATACTGAAGCTTTCTTT. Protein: CASSPGTGHTEAFF.